The sequence of this T cell receptor (beta chain) was determined in a study of T cells in Graves' hyperthyroidism and ophthalmopathy. Study results and limitations: Most thyroid clonotypes that were expanded above 0.001 also turned up in blood.

Absence of ophthalmopathy progression within 18 months defined stable Graves' hyperthyroidism. Diagnosis relied on clinical symptoms, serum thyroxine and TRAb, thyroid ultrasound and orbital computed tomography. Amplified TCR beta CDR3 regions derived from RNA transcripts. Primed by the HTBI set, a first-round RT-PCR was run on the TCR CDR3. Via MiXCR, TCRdb re-called the multiplex PCR reads, giving one row per CDR3 protein. The sample holds 600,000 or so distinct CDR3 sequences, just over 45% seen once. This CDR3 is 11 amino acids long. Germline V gene sequence: CDR1 MGHRA, CDR2 YSYEKL. This clonotype was found many times. Its antigen is currently unknown. The junction departs from germline at one end; a sequencing error may be responsible.

The sequencing input was peripheral blood or thyroid tissue (not recorded which). The chain uses TRBV4-1 and TRBJ2-7; D is unclear. The sequence derives from a woman aged 18-29 years with Graves' hyperthyroidism. The CDR3 DNA is TGTGCCAGCAGCCAAGCGAACGAGCAGTACTTC. It is translated as CASSQANEQYF.